These T cell receptor beta chains were read from a single sample in a study of T cell responses to AZD1222 COVID-19 vaccine. The data were produced by immunoSEQ multiplex PCR, yet TCRdb's version contains in-frame clones alone and is incomplete. The sample has 90,000 to 100,000 clones, over 75% seen once. Here the sequenced sample was peripheral blood, taken 28 days after the second AZD1222 dose. Source of these receptors: an adult who received the AZD1222 COVID-19 vaccine. Each CDR3 is given with its conserved first and last residue. A D gene is named only where the DNA matches it firmly. The size field is filled for only some rows; it gives once, few, many or a size class.

TRBD1,14,few,TRBV5-4,TRBJ2-2,TGTGCCAGCAGCGGACAGGGTAGGCCCGGGGAGCTGTTTTTT,CASSGQGRPGELFF
TRBD2,15,NA,TRBV3-1/TRBV3-2,TRBJ2-5,TGTGCCAGCAGCCCTCTAGCGGGGCTACAAGAGACCCAGTACTTC,CASSPLAGLQETQYF
TRBD1,16,NA,TRBV4-1,TRBJ1-1,TGCGCCAGCAGCCAAGATGGGACAGGCTTGAACACTGAAGCTTTCTTT,CASSQDGTGLNTEAFF
TRBD1,14,once,TRBV2,TRBJ1-2,TGTGCCAGCAGTCCGGGACAGGGGAGCTATGGCTACACCTTC,CASSPGQGSYGYTF
NA,15,NA,TRBV3-1/TRBV3-2,TRBJ1-1,TGTGCCAGCAGCCAGGGGGACCCGACGCACACTGAAGCTTTCTTT,CASSQGDPTHTEAFF
NA,15,NA,TRBV4-1,TRBJ1-5,TGCGCCAGCAGCCAAGATCATGGGCGGGATCAGCCCCAGCATTTT,CASSQDHGRDQPQHF
NA,14,NA,TRBV20-1,TRBJ1-5,TGCAGTGCTAGTCGACAGCTTAGCAATCAGCCCCAGCATTTT,CSASRQLSNQPQHF
NA,15,NA,TRBV6-5,TRBJ1-2,TGTGCCAGCAGTTACTACGGAGGATCGAACTATGGCTACACCTTC,CASSYYGGSNYGYTF
NA,13,NA,TRBV9,TRBJ2-1,TGTGCCAGCAGGCCCGTCCGGAACAATGAGCAGTTCTTC,CASRPVRNNEQFF
NA,13,NA,TRBV4-2,TRBJ2-5,TGTGCCAGCAGCCAAGATCCGAAAGAGACCCAGTACTTC,CASSQDPKETQYF
TRBD1,16,NA,TRBV2,TRBJ1-4,TGTGCCAGCAGACCCCCGCCGACAGGGGATAATGAAAAACTGTTTTTT,CASRPPPTGDNEKLFF
TRBD1,15,NA,TRBV29-1,TRBJ1-2,TGCAGCGTTGAAGATGTCACGACAGGGATTTTGAGCTACACCTTC,CSVEDVTTGILSYTF
NA,14,NA,TRBV7-2,TRBJ1-1,TGTGCCAGCAGCTGGACAGAGTTCAACACTGAAGCTTTCTTT,CASSWTEFNTEAFF
TRBD1,13,NA,TRBV19,TRBJ2-5,TGTGCCAGTAGTGACAGGGGTGGAGAGACCCAGTACTTC,CASSDRGGETQYF
TRBD1,14,NA,TRBV6-6,TRBJ1-1,TGTGCCAGCAGCCTGGACAGGCCACGCGCTGAAGCTTTCTTT,CASSLDRPRAEAFF
NA,12,NA,TRBV10-3,TRBJ2-3,TGTGCCATCAGCGGGACGGCCGATACGCAGTATTTT,CAISGTADTQYF
NA,15,NA,TRBV6-5,TRBJ1-5,TGTGCCAGCAGTTTGAACAGGAATAGCAATCAGCCCCAGCATTTT,CASSLNRNSNQPQHF
NA,15,NA,TRBV4-3,TRBJ2-4,TGCGCCAGCAGCCAAGAACAAGGTTATCGAAACATTCAGTACTTC,CASSQEQGYRNIQYF
TRBD2,13,NA,TRBV14,TRBJ2-5,TGTGCCAGCAGCCAAAGCGGGAGTGCGGCCCAGTACTTC,CASSQSGSAAQYF
NA,17,NA,TRBV7-2,TRBJ1-6,TGTGCCAGCAGCCTGCGGACGAGAGTCTCCTATAATTCACCCCTCCACTTT,CASSLRTRVSYNSPLHF
NA,14,NA,TRBV15,TRBJ1-1,TGTGCCACCAGCAGAGAAACAGTCGCGACTGAAGCTTTCTTT,CATSRETVATEAFF
NA,15,NA,TRBV5-1,TRBJ1-4,TGCGCCAGCAGCTTGGATGGGGGAGGGGAAGAAAAACTGTTTTTT,CASSLDGGGEEKLFF
TRBD2,15,NA,TRBV9,TRBJ2-2,TGTGCCAGCAGCGCTAGCGGGGGGTCCCCCGGGGAGCTGTTTTTT,CASSASGGSPGELFF
TRBD1,12,NA,TRBV6-5,TRBJ2-7,TGTGCCAGCAGATTGACAGGGTACGAGCAGTACTTC,CASRLTGYEQYF
NA,13,NA,TRBV11-2,TRBJ1-2,TGTGCCAGCAGCTTAGACGGAGACTATGGCTACACCTTC,CASSLDGDYGYTF
NA,14,NA,TRBV6-5,TRBJ1-2,TGTGCCAGCTCCCGTAGGGGCGAGGGGGATGGCTACACCTTC,CASSRRGEGDGYTF
TRBD2,14,NA,TRBV3-1/TRBV3-2,TRBJ2-1,TGTGCCAGCAGCCGGACTAGTCGGTACAATGAGCAGTTCTTC,CASSRTSRYNEQFF
NA,17,NA,TRBV9,TRBJ2-1,TGTGCCAGCAGCGTAGAGGTAGCCCCGAGCTCCTACAATGAGCAGTTCTTC,CASSVEVAPSSYNEQFF
TRBD2,18,NA,TRBV6-1,TRBJ2-1,TGTGCCAGCAGTGAAGGGCTAGCGGGAGGCGGCTCCTACAATGAGCAGTTCTTC,CASSEGLAGGGSYNEQFF
NA,18,NA,TRBV18,TRBJ1-4,TGTGCCAGCTCACCTCAGCTGTTGACAGGAACGGCCACGGTTTCACTGTTTTTT,CASSPQLLTGTATVSLFF
TRBD1,16,NA,TRBV9,TRBJ2-1,TGTGCCAGCAGCGTAGGGGGGACAGGGCTATACAATGAGCAGTTCTTC,CASSVGGTGLYNEQFF
NA,13,NA,TRBV10-3,TRBJ2-1,TGTGCCATCAGTGAGTCGAGTTACAATGAGCAGTTCTTC,CAISESSYNEQFF
TRBD1,14,NA,TRBV12-5,TRBJ1-2,TGTGCTAGTGGGGAGGGGGCCTTTAACTATGGCTACACCTTC,CASGEGAFNYGYTF
NA,14,NA,TRBV4-2,TRBJ2-5,TGTGCCAGCAGCCAAGGCCAGGCCCAAGAGACCCAGTACTTC,CASSQGQAQETQYF
NA,16,NA,TRBV30,TRBJ1-1,TGTGCCTGGAGCGCGGGGGGAACTTACCAGAACACTGAAGCTTTCTTT,CAWSAGGTYQNTEAFF
NA,15,NA,TRBV19,TRBJ1-1,TGTGCCTCGAAGTTAGGTAACGTTAGGAACACTGAAGCTTTCTTT,CASKLGNVRNTEAFF
TRBD2,16,NA,TRBV27,TRBJ2-3,TGTGCCAGCAGTTTAACGGGACTAGGTGGCACAGATACGCAGTATTTT,CASSLTGLGGTDTQYF
NA,12,NA,TRBV5-8,TRBJ2-4,TGTGCCAGCAGCTTGGAGGACTCCATTCAGTACTTC,CASSLEDSIQYF
TRBD1,13,NA,TRBV6-5,TRBJ2-7,TGTGCCACCCGACAGGGCCATCCGGACGAGCAGTACTTC,CATRQGHPDEQYF
NA,15,NA,TRBV15,TRBJ2-3,TGTGCCACCAGCTCTCCGGGGACCAGCACAGATACGCAGTATTTT,CATSSPGTSTDTQYF
NA,11,NA,TRBV12-3/TRBV12-4,TRBJ2-1,TGTGCCAGCAGCAATAGCGGTGAGCAGTTCTTC,CASSNSGEQFF
TRBD1,16,many,TRBV28,TRBJ1-5,TGTGCCAGCAGTTCCGCCATCCTACAGGGGGGTCAGCCCCAGCATTTT,CASSSAILQGGQPQHF
NA,12,NA,TRBV7-2,TRBJ2-3,TGTGCCAGCAGCTTAGGCACAGATACGCAGTATTTT,CASSLGTDTQYF
NA,12,NA,TRBV7-3,TRBJ2-1,TGTGCCAGCAGCTTAAACCGTCATGAGCAGTTCTTC,CASSLNRHEQFF
TRBD1,15,medium-sized,TRBV27,TRBJ2-2,TGTGCCAGCAGTTTGCACCGACAGGGCGGCGGGGAGCTGTTTTTT,CASSLHRQGGGELFF
TRBD1,15,NA,TRBV7-8,TRBJ1-1,TGTGCCAGCAGAGAGCTGGGGACAGCGAACACTGAAGCTTTCTTT,CASRELGTANTEAFF
TRBD2,16,NA,TRBV2,TRBJ2-1,TGTGCCAGCACCCCCTGGGGAGGGCGTTCCTACAATGAGCAGTTCTTC,CASTPWGGRSYNEQFF
NA,14,NA,TRBV6-4,TRBJ2-5,TGTGCCAGCAGTCACAGGGCAGGGCAAGAGACCCAGTACTTC,CASSHRAGQETQYF
TRBD2,15,few,TRBV28,TRBJ2-7,TGTGCCAGCAGTAGAACGACTAGCGGGCTCTACGAGCAGTACTTC,CASSRTTSGLYEQYF
NA,11,NA,TRBV6-5,TRBJ2-3,TGTGCCAGCAGTTACGGGGGTTTGCAGTATTTT,CASSYGGLQYF